This TCR beta chain emerged from a study of T cell responses to AZD1222 COVID-19 vaccine (dated by TCRdb to 2020 to 2023). Concerning the study at large: TCR sequencing was performed for 230 to 250 trial participants, of whom some 200 were given two doses of AZD1222 and around 25 were given two doses of MenACWY control vaccine. Trial participants were enrolled by age into subgroups of 18-55, 56-69 and 70-plus years, and 148, 28 and 57 TCR-sequenced participants, respectively, were included in these subgroups.

This clone was found once. Its antigen has not been determined. No base qualities exist here, and no much larger clone lies one base off it. This sample's time point label indicates: about 28 days (+/-7) after the second vaccine dose. AZD1222 recipients with second doses at about 4 weeks or about 12 weeks were pooled, because spike-specific TCR depth and breadth did not differ between schedules. The vaccinee samples were drawn from two UK trials, COV001 and COV002, one of which was a single-blind randomized controlled phase 2/3 trial testing AZD1222 (ChAdOx1 nCoV-19) in healthy adults. For TCRbeta chain sequencing, PBMC samples from trial participants were taken at day 0 and at day 28 after the second dose. Inclusive of the bounding cysteine and phenylalanine, the CDR3 is 14 residues long. Only the CDR3 region is kept as DNA, spanning 42 bases read in frame from base 1. V lost 6 bases and J lost 11 bases, and the count of bases not matched to a germline gene is 9. The germline V gene specifies MNHEY as CDR1 and SVGAGI as CDR2.

Here is what the overall study found, with its caveats: In the small 56-69-year group, the increase in depth fell short of significance, most likely because of low power. Conclusions about previously exposed vaccinees were limited because only a handful of AZD1222 recipients were SARS-CoV-2 seropositive at baseline. The whole spike protein was spanned by vaccine-associated CD4 TCRs, and dominant responses were seen in regions 160-218 and 743-854. Spike-specific TCR breadth and depth rose significantly after two AZD1222 doses compared with day 0 and with MenACWY recipients. Because no samples from the day 14 peak response were available, repertoires could be characterized only after the peak T cell response. Nearly half of unique spike-specific TCRs reportedly recognized epitopes outside regions mutated in the B.1.351 and B.1.1.7 variants. Most participants were white British and females outnumbered males, and the authors suggested that clonal diversity may have been underestimated.

The CDR3 regions of human TCRbeta chains were analyzed by immunosequencing. In the original analysis: Repertoire TCRs were matched against a reference library of SARS-CoV-2-specific TCRs generated with the MIRA antigen-specificity platform. Breadth was defined as the fraction of unique TCRs that were SARS-CoV-2-associated. Depth was defined as the fraction of total T cells that were SARS-CoV-2-associated. Each spike-specific TCR was assigned to its reactive spike region and to a CD4 or CD8 class using the MIRA data. Log10-transformed breadth and depth values were compared by one-way ANOVA with Sidak's multiple comparisons tests. TCRdb took this table from immuneACCESS and kept in-frame rearrangements with V and J called. Such tables lack part of the clones; where checked against another copy, unresolved V genes explain under half of the gap, and the rest is unexplained. The V and J calls and clone size were taken over from that table, and D and trimming were inferred from the DNA. This sample lists roughly 150,000 clones; roughly nine tenths were detected once. The ten largest clones add up to 1% to 1.5% of the sample.

The clonotype originates from an adult who received the AZD1222 COVID-19 vaccine. The sequencing here drew on peripheral blood, taken 28 days after the second AZD1222 dose. The rearranged chain carries TRBV6-5 and TRBJ1-4; TRBD1 matches 10 bases in the middle. In nucleotides, the sequence is TGTGCCAGCAGCTCCGGGACAGGGGTCGGGAAACTGTTTTTT. It is translated as CASSSGTGVGKLFF.